This TCR beta chain emerged from a study of T cells after yellow fever vaccination. Study-wide points: Overlap between CD4 and CD8 compartments was detected for a small share of clonotypes. Most primary-vaccination clones recurred post-booster (about 96% CD4, about 90% CD8). Researchers cautioned that FACS-sorted repertoires could harbor abundant clonotypes contaminating from the bulk population.

The sample holds a few counts of this clonotype. Its antigen is not identified. V was clipped by 4 bases and J by 7 bases, with 13 bases between them. The CDR3 sequence is 13 residues long. Template switching with 5'RACE generated the TCR cDNA and added a universal primer site and UMIs. TCRdb analysed the 5' RACE reads with MiXCR anew, one entry per CDR3 protein. The sample carries some 220,000 distinct CDR3 sequences, about 3% recorded once. This specimen was CD4+ T cells sorted from PBMCs, taken 10 days after the yellow fever booster vaccination. J is TRBJ2-5 and V is TRBV12-3 or TRBV12-4; tentative D call: TRBD2 (5 bases). The receptor comes from a man younger than 30 who received the YFV17D yellow fever vaccine. The CDR3 sequence: CASSSSTWGTQYF. CDR3 bases: TGTGCCAGCAGTTCTAGCACTTGGGGGACCCAGTACTTC.